This TCR beta chain was found in a study of PD-1 blockade in classical Hodgkin lymphoma. The method was immunoSEQ multiplex PCR; TCRdb's version includes in-frame clones alone and lacks a portion of them. The profile shows about 4,800 clones, around three quarters of them singletons. Germline CDR1 and CDR2: SGDLS and YYNGEE. This CDR3 is 15 amino acids long. V shed 4 bases, J shed 1 base, and the junction held 7 bases outside the gene matches. The sample's time point: cycle 4 day 1 (C4D1), after less than seven weeks of nivolumab. All patients relapsed after autologous stem cell transplantation, and brentuximab vedotin exposure varied. Purified CD4+ T cells were obtained from thawed PBMCs through magnetic negative selection.

This TCR derives from a human donor with classical Hodgkin lymphoma. The rearrangement uses TRBV9 and TRBJ1-1, with 7 nucleotides matching TRBD1. The material sequenced was CD4+ T cells from blood, taken before the fourth cycle of nivolumab. In DNA form, the CDR3 reads TGTGCCAGCAGCCCCAGGGGGTTCTCGAACACTGAAGCTTTCTTT. As protein: CASSPRGFSNTEAFF.